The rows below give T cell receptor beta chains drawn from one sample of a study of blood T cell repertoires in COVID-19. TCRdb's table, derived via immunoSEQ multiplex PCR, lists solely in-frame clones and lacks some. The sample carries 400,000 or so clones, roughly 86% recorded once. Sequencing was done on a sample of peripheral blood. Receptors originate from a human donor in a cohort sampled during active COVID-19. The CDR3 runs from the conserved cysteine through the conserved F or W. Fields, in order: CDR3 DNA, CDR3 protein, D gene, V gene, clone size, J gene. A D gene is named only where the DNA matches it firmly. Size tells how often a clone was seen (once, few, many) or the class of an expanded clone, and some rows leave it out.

TGTGCCAGATCCATACCAGGGGGCGCCGCGAACACCGGGGAGCTGTTTTTT	CARSIPGGAANTGELFF	TRBD1	TRBV6-4	-	TRBJ2-2
TGCGCCAGCAGCCAAGCCCGCAGCGGTTTGCTAGCGGGAGCTCTGGGGAATGAGCAGTTCTTC	CASSQARSGLLAGALGNEQFF	TRBD2	TRBV4-1	-	TRBJ2-1
TGTGCCAGCAGCCAGGGGGCCCACGAGCAGTACTTC	CASSQGAHEQYF	-	TRBV3-1/TRBV3-2	-	TRBJ2-7
TGCGCCAGCAGCCAAGAGACCAGGGCCACTGAAGCTTTCTTT	CASSQETRATEAFF	-	TRBV4-1	-	TRBJ1-1
TGTGCCAGTAGACCGAACAGGGGTGTCGTCAATCAGCCCCAGCATTTT	CASRPNRGVVNQPQHF	TRBD1	TRBV19	-	TRBJ1-5
TGTGCCTGGAGTCCCAGCGCGGAGGGGCTACCCCTCCACTTT	CAWSPSAEGLPLHF	-	TRBV30	few	TRBJ1-6
TGCGCCAGCAGCTTGGGACAGGGTTCCTACGAGCAGTACTTC	CASSLGQGSYEQYF	TRBD1	TRBV5-1	few	TRBJ2-7
TGTGCCAGCAGTAAAACTAGCGGGAGGCTAAGTTACAATGAGCAGTTCTTC	CASSKTSGRLSYNEQFF	TRBD2	TRBV27	-	TRBJ2-1
TGTGCCAGTAGTCTGCGCATACGCGGGGCCCCCTACGAGCAGTACTTC	CASSLRIRGAPYEQYF	-	TRBV19	-	TRBJ2-7
TGTGCCAGCAGCCTCACGGGACAATCCTACGAGCAGTACTTC	CASSLTGQSYEQYF	-	TRBV9	-	TRBJ2-7
TGTGCCAGCAGCCCCAGATCCACAGGGTCCCCAAAAAACATTCAGTACTTC	CASSPRSTGSPKNIQYF	-	TRBV3-1/TRBV3-2	-	TRBJ2-4
TGTGCCAGCTCACCAGGTAGAACCTTCTACGAGCAGTACTTC	CASSPGRTFYEQYF	-	TRBV18	-	TRBJ2-7
TGTGCCAGCAGCTACGGACAGGGGGACTCTGGAAACACCATATATTTT	CASSYGQGDSGNTIYF	TRBD1	TRBV9	-	TRBJ1-3
TGTGCCAGCAGCTTAGATCCAGGGTCGGAGACCCAGTACTTC	CASSLDPGSETQYF	-	TRBV11-2	-	TRBJ2-5
TGTGCCAGCAGCCTCGGACAGGGAGGGGTCTACGAGCAGTACTTC	CASSLGQGGVYEQYF	-	TRBV7-7	-	TRBJ2-7
TGCAGTGCTAGTGTTGTGACTAGCCGGGATACGCAGTATTTT	CSASVVTSRDTQYF	TRBD2	TRBV20-1	-	TRBJ2-3
TGCGCCAGCAGCCAAGATAGGCGGAGCTCCTACAATGAGCAGTTCTTC	CASSQDRRSSYNEQFF	-	TRBV4-1	-	TRBJ2-1
TGCGCCAGCAGCTTGGGTGGAGGGGGCGACTATGGCTACACCTTC	CASSLGGGGDYGYTF	TRBD1	TRBV5-1	-	TRBJ1-2
TGTGCCAGCAGCGTCGGGACAGGGAGCACAGATACGCAGTATTTT	CASSVGTGSTDTQYF	TRBD1	TRBV9	-	TRBJ2-3
TGTGCCAGCAAGAGAGCGGTGTCTACTGGGGAGCTGTTTTTT	CASKRAVSTGELFF	-	TRBV7-6	-	TRBJ2-2
TGCAGCGTTGGAGCGGGGGGGGGCCAAGAGACCCAGTACTTC	CSVGAGGGQETQYF	TRBD2	TRBV29-1	once	TRBJ2-5
TGTGCCAGCAGTGAAGCGACGGGACTAGCCACCAACAATGAGCAGTTCTTC	CASSEATGLATNNEQFF	TRBD2	TRBV2	-	TRBJ2-1
TGTGCCAGCAGCTTCAGGGCCCAGACAGGCGACAATGAGCAGTTCTTC	CASSFRAQTGDNEQFF	-	TRBV11-2	-	TRBJ2-1
TGTGCCACCAGCAGGGGGGCGGTAAGCTCCTACAATGAGCAGTTCTTC	CATSRGAVSSYNEQFF	-	TRBV15	-	TRBJ2-1
TGTGCCATCAGTGAGCCCGCTAGCGGGAGCGCCCCATCAGAGACCCAGTACTTC	CAISEPASGSAPSETQYF	TRBD2	TRBV10-3	-	TRBJ2-5
TGTGCCACCAGTGGTCCTGGGACAGGGAGCAATCAGCCCCAGCATTTT	CATSGPGTGSNQPQHF	TRBD1	TRBV24-1	-	TRBJ1-5
TGTGCCAGCAAAACGGGGGAGTTCGGTTCACCCCTCCACTTT	CASKTGEFGSPLHF	-	TRBV6-6	-	TRBJ1-6
TGTGCCAGCTCACCCATAGCGGTGGAGAACACCGGGGAGCTGTTTTTT	CASSPIAVENTGELFF	-	TRBV18	-	TRBJ2-2
TGTGCCAGCAGCCTTGGGACAGGGACTAATGAAAAACTGTTTTTT	CASSLGTGTNEKLFF	TRBD1	TRBV7-9	-	TRBJ1-4
TGTGCCAGCAGCTTGGGAGACAGGGCCAGTGAAAAACTGTTTTTT	CASSLGDRASEKLFF	TRBD1	TRBV7-2	-	TRBJ1-4
TGTGCCAGCAGTTTAGACCCCCGGGGGAGAAACACTGAAGCTTTCTTT	CASSLDPRGRNTEAFF	-	TRBV28	-	TRBJ1-1
TGTGCCATCAGTGACTATGGGCCTGACGGATACTCTGGGGCCAACGTCCTGACTTTC	CAISDYGPDGYSGANVLTF	-	TRBV10-3	-	TRBJ2-6
TGCGCCAGCAGCCCCAGGACTAGCGGGGTATACAATGAGCAGTTCTTC	CASSPRTSGVYNEQFF	TRBD2	TRBV5-1	-	TRBJ2-1
TGCGCCAGCAGCTCGGGACAGGCCTCGGGCACAGATACGCAGTATTTT	CASSSGQASGTDTQYF	TRBD1	TRBV5-1	-	TRBJ2-3
TGTGCCAGCAGCGTAGATTACTCCCTAGATACGCAGTATTTT	CASSVDYSLDTQYF	-	TRBV9	-	TRBJ2-3
TGCGCCAGCAGCGGGACTAGCGGGGGTGGGGATACGCAGTATTTT	CASSGTSGGGDTQYF	TRBD2	TRBV5-1	-	TRBJ2-3
TGTGCCAGCAGACCGGGACAGGATACCGGGGAGCTGTTTTTT	CASRPGQDTGELFF	TRBD1	TRBV6-5	-	TRBJ2-2
TGTGCCATCAGTTCACAGGGTTCGAACTATGGCTACACCTTC	CAISSQGSNYGYTF	-	TRBV10-3	-	TRBJ1-2
TGTGCCAGCAGTTTCATCCTAAGCTCTGGGGCCAACGTCCTGACTTTC	CASSFILSSGANVLTF	-	TRBV27	-	TRBJ2-6
TGCAGCTTCATTGGAGGTCTTACAGAAGAGACCCAGTACTTC	CSFIGGLTEETQYF	-	TRBV29-1	-	TRBJ2-5
TGTGCCAGTAGCGGCGGACAGGGGGTCTCCTACGAGCAGTACTTC	CASSGGQGVSYEQYF	TRBD1	TRBV19	-	TRBJ2-7
TGTGCCAGCAGTTACCTCGACAGGGTTGGCTACACCTTC	CASSYLDRVGYTF	TRBD1	TRBV6-5	-	TRBJ1-2
TGTGCCAGCAGTGAAGACAGCCTCTCCTACGAGCAGTACTTC	CASSEDSLSYEQYF	-	TRBV2	-	TRBJ2-7
TGTGCCTGGAGTAGGCGGTCAAACACTGAAGCTTTCTTT	CAWSRRSNTEAFF	-	TRBV30	-	TRBJ1-1
TGCGCCAGCAGCCCCTCCTCAGGAATCTCTGGAAACACCATATATTTT	CASSPSSGISGNTIYF	-	TRBV5-1	-	TRBJ1-3
TGCGCCAGCAGCTTGGACACGAACACCGGGGAGCTGTTTTTT	CASSLDTNTGELFF	-	TRBV5-1	-	TRBJ2-2
TGTGCCAGTAGCCAGGGGAAGGGTGAAAAACTGTTTTTT	CASSQGKGEKLFF	-	TRBV19	-	TRBJ1-4
TGTGCCAGCAGCCCCCCCCTAGCGGGACTAAGCACAGATACGCAGTATTTT	CASSPPLAGLSTDTQYF	TRBD2	TRBV27	-	TRBJ2-3
TGTGCCAGCAGCCAAGTAGGACCCGGGCCGGGGAATGGCTACACCTTC	CASSQVGPGPGNGYTF	-	TRBV3-1/TRBV3-2	-	TRBJ1-2
TGTGCCAGCTCCGAGGTACCTAATAGCAATCAGCCCCAGCATTTT	CASSEVPNSNQPQHF	-	TRBV6-5	-	TRBJ1-5
TGCGCCAGCAGCACCGGACTAGCGGATATCACAGATACGCAGTATTTT	CASSTGLADITDTQYF	TRBD2	TRBV5-1	-	TRBJ2-3
TGTGCCAGCAGTCGAGGACAGGGTGGAGAGACCCAGTACTTC	CASSRGQGGETQYF	TRBD1	TRBV6-5	-	TRBJ2-5
TGTGCCAGCAGCCAAGGGTTGACAAATGGCTACACCTTC	CASSQGLTNGYTF	-	TRBV3-1/TRBV3-2	-	TRBJ1-2
TGTGCCAGCAGCCCTTCGACAGGGGGGATTTCACCCCTCCACTTT	CASSPSTGGISPLHF	TRBD1	TRBV14	-	TRBJ1-6
TGTGCGACCGAACGGGGGGGCATCTATGGCTACACCTTC	CATERGGIYGYTF	-	TRBV30	-	TRBJ1-2
TGCGCCAGCAGCTTGAGGCTAGCGGGGGGAACCAAAAACATTCAGTACTTC	CASSLRLAGGTKNIQYF	TRBD2	TRBV5-1	-	TRBJ2-4
TGTGCCAGCAGCCAAGTACAGGGTAGTGAAAAACTGTTTTTT	CASSQVQGSEKLFF	-	TRBV3-1/TRBV3-2	-	TRBJ1-4